Below, 6 T cell receptor beta chains from the same sample are listed, as sequenced in a study of radiotherapy plus CTLA-4 blockade in lung cancer. Produced via immunoSEQ multiplex PCR; TCRdb's table is partial and in-frame only. Counted here are some 60,000 clones, 70% to 85% occurring once; the ten biggest clones make up around 3.7%. The sample in question was peripheral blood, obtained from a patient treated with radiotherapy plus ipilimumab. The receptor source for this set is a human donor with non-small cell lung cancer who had a partial response to radiotherapy plus ipilimumab.

V is TRBV7-7 and J is TRBJ2-2; 9 nucleotides match TRBD1. The trim removed 5 bases at V and 0 bases at J, leaving 7 bases unmatched. This CDR3 is 17 amino acids long. From germline, CDR1 is SSHAT and CDR2 FNYEAQ (reference sequence). CDR3 bases: TGTGCCAGCAGCCTCTACCGGACAGGGGCGAACACCGGGGAGCTGTTTTTT. Protein product: CASSLYRTGANTGELFF.

This chain connects TRBV19 to TRBJ1-1, with 9 positions matching TRBD1. The CDR3 has 13 amino acids. V dropped 5 bases and J dropped 7; count of bases not matched to a gene: 5. Germline CDR1 is LNHDA and CDR2 is SQIVND (reference sequence). CDR3 nucleotides: TGTGCCAGTAGTGTCGGGACAGGGTTTGAAGCTTTCTTT. Its translation: CASSVGTGFEAFF.

This clone came up a few times. The rearrangement links TRBV6-1 to TRBJ1-3, with D maybe TRBD1 (5 bases). Trimming pared 5 bases from V and 4 bases from J, leaving 9 bases between. This CDR3 region has 13 residues. The germline CDR1 and CDR2 sequences are MNHNS and SASEGT. The CDR3 region is CASSLTEGNTIYF. The CDR3 DNA reads as TGTGCCAGCAGTTTGACAGAAGGAAACACCATATATTTT.

The rearrangement links TRBV29-1 to TRBJ1-1, with D perhaps matching TRBD1 (6 bases). From germline, CDR1 is SQVTM and CDR2 ANQGSEA. The CDR3 covers 14 residues. Trimming pared 3 bases from V and 2 bases from J, leaving 13 bases between. The DNA of the CDR3 is TGCAGCGTTGACCCAGGACAGATAAACACTGAAGCTTTCTTT. It encodes CSVDPGQINTEAFF.

This clone was detected only a few times. The chain is built from TRBV6-5 and TRBJ1-4, with 11 bases matching TRBD1. The CDR3 sequence is 14 residues long. Germline CDR1 and CDR2: MNHEY and SVGAGI. The V gene end was trimmed by 6 bases and the J gene end by 7 bases; junction bases not matched to a gene: 4. The CDR3 sequence: CASRTGTGGEKLFF. As DNA, the CDR3 is TGTGCCAGCAGAACCGGGACAGGGGGTGAAAAACTGTTTTTT.

The chain has TRBV6-6 and TRBJ2-1; 8 positions match TRBD1. Germline values: CDR1 MNHNY, CDR2 SVGAGI (reference sequence). With 6 bases clipped from V and 10 bases from J, the junction kept 17 bases outside the gene matches. The CDR3 covers 16 residues. This CDR3 is CASSTRTGWGVGEQFF. The CDR3 DNA sequence: TGTGCCAGCAGCACCAGGACAGGGTGGGGTGTTGGAGAGCAGTTCTTC.